These T cell receptor beta chains were read from a single sample in a study of T cells in Graves' hyperthyroidism and ophthalmopathy. TCRdb reanalysed the multiplex PCR reads using MiXCR and keeps one entry per CDR3 protein. The repertoire holds 300,000 to 400,000 distinct CDR3 sequences, with approximately 13% as singletons. Specimen: blood. The receptors here all came from an older woman with Graves' hyperthyroidism. CDR3s include the opening cysteine and the closing phenylalanine or tryptophan. Each record gives: V gene, clone size, D gene, J gene, CDR3 protein, CDR3 DNA. A D gene is named only where the DNA matches it firmly. The size of a clone is reported for some rows only, either as once, few or many, or as a class for expanded clones.

>TRBV18|many|-|TRBJ2-1
CASSPPSRGVNEQFF
TGTGCCAGCTCACCACCCTCTAGGGGAGTCAATGAGCAGTTCTTC
>TRBV27|few|-|TRBJ2-7
CASSFPPREQYF
TGTGCCAGCAGTTTCCCTCCCAGAGAGCAGTACTTC
>TRBV7-2|many|TRBD2|TRBJ2-3
CASTFRGTSGSTDTQYF
TGTGCCAGCACCTTTAGGGGGACTAGCGGAAGCACAGATACGCAGTATTTT
>TRBV24-1|many|-|TRBJ2-7
CATSDTRDGSYEQYF
TGTGCCACCAGTGACACCCGGGACGGTTCCTACGAGCAGTACTTC
>TRBV5-5|few|TRBD1|TRBJ1-4
CASSPTGTGIEKLFF
TGTGCCAGCAGCCCCACCGGGACAGGGATTGAAAAACTGTTTTTT
>TRBV20-1|-|-|TRBJ2-4
CSADTPGAGRPTRAKNIQYF
TGCAGTGCGGATACCCCTGGGGCGGGCCGGCCGACGCGGGCCAAAAACATTCAGTACTTC
>TRBV19|-|-|TRBJ2-7
CASSISEGAIFYEQYF
TGTGCCAGTAGTATATCTGAGGGCGCGATCTTCTACGAGCAGTACTTC
>TRBV10-1|many|TRBD2|TRBJ2-3
CASSQAGPNLRGTDTQYF
TGCGCCAGCAGCCAAGCGGGACCGAACTTGCGGGGCACAGATACGCAGTATTTT
>TRBV11-3|many|TRBD1|TRBJ1-1
CASNWGQQNTEAFF
TGTGCCAGCAACTGGGGACAGCAGAACACTGAAGCTTTCTTT
>TRBV2|few|-|TRBJ2-1
CASSEAPGKGNEQFF
TGTGCCAGCAGTGAAGCGCCTGGAAAAGGCAATGAGCAGTTCTTC
>TRBV20-1|once|-|TRBJ2-2
CSAVMGVRVETGELFF
TGCAGTGCTGTCATGGGGGTGAGGGTCGAAACCGGGGAGCTGTTTTTT
>TRBV4-1|few|TRBD2|TRBJ2-7
CASSQLAGGLITAYEQYF
TGCGCCAGCAGCCAGCTAGCGGGAGGACTAATTACAGCCTACGAGCAGTACTTC
>TRBV9|few|TRBD1|TRBJ1-1
CASSGDRVGTEAFF
TGTGCCAGCAGCGGGGACAGGGTTGGTACTGAAGCTTTCTTT
>TRBV7-9|many|-|TRBJ1-1
CASSLGGNMNTEAFF
TGTGCCAGCAGCTTAGGGGGCAATATGAACACTGAAGCTTTCTTT